This TCR beta chain was sequenced during a study of T-cell memory formation after mild COVID-19. Comments on this clonotype: This may arise from a read error, as a much more abundant clone is one base away.

TCRdb redid the calling of the 5' RACE reads with MiXCR, one entry per CDR3 protein. The data show approximately 150,000 distinct CDR3 sequences, 15% to 20% seen once. The sequencing sample was made of PBMCs or a T cell subset sorted from them (not recorded which). The sequence was collected from an adult woman who had mild COVID-19 (a few samples of this study predate the infection). Cell type and time point are not known.

CDR3 nucleotide sequence: TGTGCCAGCAGCTTCCCAGGGGTGAGAGAGACCCAGTACTTC. Its protein product is CASSFPGVRETQYF. The chain is built from TRBV5-4 and TRBJ2-5; D perhaps matches TRBD1 (6 bases). The germline V and J ends were trimmed by 2 bases and 4 bases, with 12 bases remaining between them. Germline lookup yields CDR1 SGHNT and CDR2 YYREEE (reference sequence). CDR3 length: 14 residues.